This is a list of T cell receptor beta chains from one sample in a study of identical twins. TCRdb ran MiXCR on the 5' RACE reads and lists one entry per CDR3 protein. Of a few hundred thousand distinct CDR3 sequences listed, approximately 10% are singletons. The material sequenced was naive T cells sorted from blood. Receptors originate from a woman aged 45-59 years in good health. Both conserved end residues are part of each CDR3. Size tells how often a clone was seen (once, few, many) or the class of an expanded clone, and some rows leave it out.

J: TRBJ2-2
size: NA
V: TRBV20-1
CDR3: CSAGASGRGSGELFF

J: TRBJ1-2
size: NA
V: TRBV15
CDR3: CATSREGGAGGYTF

J: TRBJ2-7
size: few
V: TRBV12-3/TRBV12-4
CDR3: CASSFDQYEQYF

J: TRBJ2-1
size: NA
V: TRBV10-3
CDR3: CAIRIGTSGGNNEQFF

J: TRBJ2-3
size: NA
V: TRBV7-6
CDR3: CASSPIRVADTQYF

J: TRBJ2-5
size: few
V: TRBV18
CDR3: CASSQEEGSVETQYF

J: TRBJ2-3
size: many
V: TRBV12-3/TRBV12-4
CDR3: CASSPLPDTQYF

J: TRBJ2-3
size: NA
V: TRBV20-1
CDR3: CSARDPGTGATDTQYF

J: TRBJ1-2
size: NA
V: TRBV3-1
CDR3: CASSPRDVQGNGYTF

J: TRBJ1-6
size: many
V: TRBV6-1
CDR3: CASSRTENNSPLHF

J: TRBJ2-2
size: few
V: TRBV6-9
CDR3: CASSPAPGGELFF

J: TRBJ2-1
size: many
V: TRBV20-1
CDR3: CSARSAGRYNEQFF

J: TRBJ1-1
size: few
V: TRBV3-1
CDR3: CASNPTGIGTEAFF

J: TRBJ2-1
size: NA
V: TRBV19
CDR3: CASSIDLPRDNEQFF

J: TRBJ2-1
size: NA
V: TRBV20-1
CDR3: CSANGQTDYNEQFF

J: TRBJ2-3
size: many
V: TRBV11-2
CDR3: CASSLDTGLSSTDTQYF

J: TRBJ2-7
size: few
V: TRBV7-9
CDR3: CASSRLAVSYEQYF

J: TRBJ2-7
size: many
V: TRBV7-2
CDR3: CASSLVGGGSYEQYF

J: TRBJ1-2
size: few
V: TRBV7-9
CDR3: CASSFSGTTYGYTF

J: TRBJ2-3
size: few
V: TRBV10-3
CDR3: CAISGVQGITSTDTQYF

J: TRBJ2-6
size: few
V: TRBV5-6
CDR3: CASSLDSSGANVLTF

J: TRBJ1-4
size: few
V: TRBV4-1
CDR3: CASSQGTGDEKLFF

J: TRBJ2-1
size: NA
V: TRBV5-6
CDR3: CASSFPGQVANEQFF

J: TRBJ2-1
size: many
V: TRBV6-5
CDR3: CASSPRTNYNEQFF

J: TRBJ2-3
size: NA
V: TRBV7-8
CDR3: CASSLYINTDTQYF

J: TRBJ2-4
size: NA
V: TRBV27
CDR3: CASSLRVAVAKNIQYF

J: TRBJ2-7
size: NA
V: TRBV10-3
CDR3: CAIRPGLAGVEQYF

J: TRBJ1-2
size: NA
V: TRBV7-8
CDR3: CASSPPRGVGYTF

J: TRBJ2-6
size: many
V: TRBV10-2
CDR3: CASSDALSSGANVLTF

J: TRBJ2-7
size: few
V: TRBV10-3
CDR3: CAISDKASLGDEQYF

J: TRBJ2-1
size: NA
V: TRBV24-1
CDR3: CATSDLGLQFF